Sequencing of this TCR beta chain was carried out in a study of blood T cell repertoires in COVID-19. Study details: The analysed material was cDNA or gDNA that came from T cells, B-cell-depleted T cells, or PBMCs.

How the authors handled the data: Reference gene primer amplification in the assay estimated nucleated cell counts. Using immunoSEQ multiplex PCR, the repertoire was profiled, and TCRdb retains in-frame clones only, with some absent. D and trimming come from the DNA, and the V and J calls and clone size come from that table. The sample gives roughly 250,000 clones, 86% of which show up once; roughly 12% is in the top ten. Seattle cases were enrolled at active infection and followed longitudinally. Germline V gives CDR1 SGHKS, CDR2 YYEKEE (reference sequence). The CDR3 has 14 residues. V was shortened by 3 bases and J by 1 base, with 11 bases between the two germline ends.

The sequenced sample consisted of peripheral blood. The rearrangement uses TRBV5-5 and TRBJ2-7; D might be TRBD1 (5 bases). This clonotype was obtained from a woman younger than 45 with COVID-19, enrolled during active disease. CDR3 loop: CASSSGAGSYEQYF. CDR3 in DNA: TGTGCCAGCAGCTCTGGGGCCGGTTCCTACGAGCAGTACTTC. Together with reference TRBV5-5 and TRBJ2-7, the CDR3 gives the full variable domain: DAGVTQSPTHLIKTRGQQVTLRCSPISGHKSVSWYQQVLGQGPQFIFQYYEKEERGRGNFPDRFSARQFPNYSSELNVNALLLGDSALYLCASSSGAGSYEQYFGPGTRLTVT.